The 20 T cell receptor beta chains in this list originate from one sample, sequenced in a study of cytomegalovirus exposure and HLA in healthy donors. Amplification used 60 Vbeta primers and 13 Jbeta primers. Clones were read by immunoSEQ multiplex PCR, and TCRdb kept only the in-frame ones, dropping some. Here the sample spans around 72,000 clones, about 72% being singletons. Material: PBMCs. The receptors derive from a man between 40 and 49 years old in good health and CMV-seropositive.

This clone was detected only a few times. V usage is TRBV4-1 and J usage is TRBJ1-2, with D perhaps matching TRBD1 (5 bases). V was pared by 5 bases and J by 2 bases, with 12 bases between. Per germline, CDR1 MGHRA and CDR2 YSYEKL. The CDR3 is made up of 14 amino acids. The CDR3 reads CASSAGRGNYGYTF. The CDR3, as DNA: TGCGCCAGCAGCGCGGGACGGGGGAACTATGGCTACACCTTC.

In regard to this clone: The sample carries other DNA sequences with the same CDR3. J is TRBJ1-2 and V is TRBV27; the match to TRBD1 covers 7 bases. This CDR3 has 14 amino acids. Per the germline V gene, CDR1 is MNHEY and CDR2 is SMNVEV (reference sequence). Trimming at V came to 0 bases and at J to 6 bases, leaving 4 bases not matched to a gene. The CDR3 loop reads CASSLSPGGNGYTF. CDR3 DNA sequence: TGTGCCAGCAGTTTATCTCCAGGGGGTAATGGCTACACCTTC.

The V and J genes are TRBV11-2 and TRBJ1-2; 9 nucleotides agree with TRBD1. This CDR3 is built from 16 residues. CDR1 SGHAT and CDR2 FQNNGV come from the germline V gene. Trimming took 5 bases from V and 4 from J; bases not matched to a gene: 11. CDR3 in amino acids: CASSHWSGQGGYGYTF. The CDR3 nucleotides are TGTGCCAGCAGCCACTGGTCGGGACAGGGAGGCTATGGCTACACCTTC.

The gene calls are TRBV5-1 and TRBJ2-5; tentatively, D is TRBD2 (7 bases). Germline CDR1 reads SGHRS; CDR2 reads YFSETQ. The CDR3 spans 17 residues. The germline V and J ends were trimmed by 0 bases and 2 bases, with 17 bases remaining between them. The chain's CDR3 is CASSLAGSQGGQETQYF. The DNA for the CDR3 is TGCGCCAGCAGCTTGGCCGGGTCACAGGGAGGGCAAGAGACCCAGTACTTC.

The chain uses TRBV7-2 and TRBJ1-2; D is ambiguous. CDR1 is SGHTA and CDR2 is FQGNSA in the germline V gene. The CDR3 runs to 13 residues. Trimming cost V 3 bases and J 8 bases, with 13 bases left between them. For the CDR3, the DNA is TGTGCCAGCAGCTTTGGGCCAGGAACCGGCTACACCTTC. It encodes CASSFGPGTGYTF.

The chain recombines TRBV11-2 with TRBJ1-6; possible D gene TRBD1, 6 bases. CDR1 and CDR2 (germline): SGHAT, FQNNGV. The CDR3 consists of 18 residues. V shed 5 bases and J shed 5 bases, with 22 bases lying between them. CDR3: CASSQSPRRTVNNSPLHF. The CDR3, as DNA: TGTGCCAGCAGCCAATCGCCACGACGGACAGTTAATAATTCACCCCTCCACTTT.

CDR3 DNA: TGCAGCGTTGATCCGGGGCAGGGGAGTGAAGCTTTCTTT. Protein: CSVDPGQGSEAFF. V and J are TRBV29-1 and TRBJ1-1; possible D gene TRBD1, 6 bases. The CDR3 extends over 13 amino acids. With 3 bases removed from V and 7 bases from J, the gap between germline ends came to 15 bases. Per the germline V gene, CDR1 is SQVTM and CDR2 is ANQGSEA.

This chain joins TRBV28 and TRBJ2-3; TRBD2 aligns across 12 bases. The J segment lost 6 bases and the V segment lost 4 bases, leaving 8 bases of the junction unmatched. The CDR3 loop spans 16 amino acids. Germline CDR1 MDHEN, CDR2 SYDVKM. CDR3 sequence (DNA): TGTGCCAGCAGTTCTCTTCTAGCGGGGGGGCACGATACGCAGTATTTT. This sequence encodes CASSSLLAGGHDTQYF.

The genes are TRBV2 and TRBJ1-2; TRBD1 agrees at 8 bases. V was clipped by 7 bases and J by 3 bases; unmatched bases: 16. Germline V gene sequence: CDR1 SNHLY, CDR2 FYNNEI. The CDR3 extends over 17 amino acids. DNA of the CDR3: TGTGCCAGCACCCGACCGGCAGGGGGCTGGAGGGACTATGGCTACACCTTC. This sequence encodes CASTRPAGGWRDYGYTF.

This clone appeared a few times. The V gene is TRBV6-6, the J gene TRBJ2-1; TRBD1 aligns across 7 bases. Germline CDR1 is MNHNY and CDR2 is SVGAGI (reference sequence). The CDR3 covers 14 residues. The junction had 3 bases not matched to a gene; V was cut back by 0 bases and J by 7 bases. CDR3 region: CASSYSEQGNEQFF. The CDR3 bases are TGTGCCAGCAGTTACTCAGAACAGGGGAATGAGCAGTTCTTC.

The chain uses TRBV7-9 and TRBJ1-1; D perhaps matches TRBD1 (6 bases). Germline V gene lookup returns CDR1 SEHNR and CDR2 FQNEAQ (reference sequence). Trimming removed 8 bases from V and 4 bases from J, with 14 bases in between. CDR3 size: 13 residues. DNA for the CDR3: TGTGCCAGCCACAGGGCGGCGGGCACTGAAGCTTTCTTT. Translated, it gives CASHRAAGTEAFF.

This clone was seen a few times. The CDR3: CASSLLGQGNLNTEAFF. In DNA form, the CDR3 reads TGTGCCAGCAGCTTATTGGGGCAAGGAAACCTGAACACTGAAGCTTTCTTT. V gene TRBV7-8 combines with J gene TRBJ1-1; weak D call: TRBD1 (5 bases). V lost 2 bases, J lost 0 bases, and 16 bases lay in between. Germline V gene lookup returns CDR1 SGHVS and CDR2 FQNEAQ. This CDR3 spans 17 amino acids.

V is TRBV10-3 and J is TRBJ1-3, with 7 positions matching TRBD1. The CDR3 contains 14 residues. V lost 8 bases to trimming and J lost 0 bases; unmatched junction nucleotides: 4. Germline assignment: CDR1 ENHRY and CDR2 SYGVKD. The CDR3 DNA is TGTGCCATCGGGACAGCCGTCTCTGGAAACACCATATATTTT. Translating it yields CAIGTAVSGNTIYF.

V is TRBV19 and J is TRBJ2-7, with 7 bases lining up with TRBD1. Unmatched junction bases numbered 5, after V lost 4 bases and J lost 11 bases. The CDR3 contains 11 residues. The germline V gene encodes CDR1 LNHDA and CDR2 SQIVND (reference sequence). The CDR3 loop reads CASSKGTAKYF. The CDR3 region has the DNA TGTGCCAGTAGTAAGGGGACAGCGAAGTACTTC.

This clone was detected only once. The chain combines TRBV6-5 with TRBJ2-1; 8 bases agree with TRBD2. Germline V lookup: CDR1 MNHEY, CDR2 SVGAGI. The CDR3 is 15 residues long. The V segment lost 6 bases and the J segment 1 base; nucleotides outside the gene matches: 5. DNA for the CDR3: TGTGCCAGCAGCGGGGGGGGCTGGTCCTACAATGAGCAGTTCTTC. Its translation is CASSGGGWSYNEQFF.

A few counts support this clone. This chain joins TRBV2 and TRBJ1-2, with 7 nucleotides matching TRBD1. CDR3 length: 13 amino acids. The germline gives CDR1 SNHLY, CDR2 FYNNEI. V was clipped by 5 bases and J by 7 bases; unmatched bases: 7. CDR3 in amino acids: CASSYAGGSGYTF. CDR3 in DNA: TGTGCCAGCAGTTATGCAGGGGGTAGTGGCTACACCTTC.

The chain joins TRBV12-5 to TRBJ1-5, with 8 bases fitting TRBD1. Looked up from germline, CDR1 is LGHNT and CDR2 is FRNRAP. This CDR3 is built from 21 residues. Losses at the gene ends were 0 bases for V and 0 bases for J; bases not matched to a gene: 16. The CDR3 sequence is CASGLVLGGQGRAYSNQPQHF. The CDR3 DNA reads TGTGCTAGTGGTTTGGTACTAGGAGGACAGGGTAGAGCCTATAGCAATCAGCCCCAGCATTTT.

This chain links TRBV4-1 with TRBJ2-5; no definite D call. The length of the CDR3 is 12 residues. Germline CDR1 MGHRA, CDR2 YSYEKL. The V end was cut by 0 bases, the J end by 6 bases, with 5 bases between. DNA for the CDR3: TGCGCCAGCAGCCAAGATTGGCAGACCCAGTACTTC. Its translation: CASSQDWQTQYF.

This clone is deemed medium-sized. This sequence joins TRBV10-2 and TRBJ2-7; 7 positions match TRBD2. V trimming: 10 bases; J trimming: 3 bases; junction bases outside the gene matches: 15. The CDR3 runs to 15 residues. Germline V lookup: CDR1 WSHSY, CDR2 SAAADI. Here the CDR3 DNA reads TGCGCCACCGCTACCTTTTTGGCGGGGGACTACGAGCAGTACTTC. Amino acid sequence: CATATFLAGDYEQYF.

There are a few counts of this clone. The chain is built from TRBV5-8 and TRBJ1-5; 7 bases are shared with TRBD1. The CDR3 spans 18 residues. Germline lookup yields CDR1 SGHTS and CDR2 YDEGEE. V was pared by 4 bases and J by 5 bases, with 18 bases of the junction left unmatched. The CDR3, as DNA: TGTGCCAGCAGCCCAACCCCCCCGACAGGGAGAGGGGATCAGCCCCAGCATTTT. Protein sequence: CASSPTPPTGRGDQPQHF. The whole variable domain, remainder taken from reference TRBV5-8 and TRBJ1-5, is EAGVTQSPTHLIKTRGQQATLRCSPISGHTSVYWYQQALGLGLQFLLWYDEGEERNRGNFPPRFSGRQFPNYSSELNVNALELEDSALYLCASSPTPPTGRGDQPQHFGDGTRLSIL.